These T cell receptor beta chains were read from a single sample in a study of cytomegalovirus exposure and HLA in healthy donors. Generated by immunoSEQ multiplex PCR, the TCRdb table keeps only in-frame clones and is missing some. The table includes approximately 210,000 clones, about 85% detected once. The sequenced sample was PBMCs. The receptors were gathered from a male donor in good health and CMV-seropositive. The CDR3 runs from the conserved cysteine through the conserved F or W. Fields, in order: J gene, D gene, V gene, clone size, CDR3 protein, CDR3 DNA. D genes are given only for firm matches. For some rows the clone size is stated as once, few or many, or as a class when expanded; others skip it.

J: TRBJ1-1
D: .
V: TRBV27
size: few
CDR3: CASSLSARGSTEAFF
DNA: TGTGCCAGCAGTTTATCCGCCAGGGGTAGCACTGAAGCTTTCTTT

J: TRBJ2-5
D: .
V: TRBV5-4
size: .
CDR3: CASSLADSRETQYF
DNA: TGTGCCAGCAGCTTGGCGGACAGCCGGGAGACCCAGTACTTC

J: TRBJ1-4
D: TRBD1
V: TRBV6-5
size: .
CDR3: CASTFRTGPVGKLFF
DNA: TGTGCCAGCACCTTTCGGACAGGTCCGGTCGGAAAACTGTTTTTT

J: TRBJ2-1
D: .
V: TRBV6-5
size: .
CDR3: CASSYEGSGNEQFF
DNA: TGTGCCAGCAGTTACGAAGGATCGGGCAATGAGCAGTTCTTC

J: TRBJ2-7
D: .
V: TRBV5-1
size: .
CDR3: CASSLVAGNYEQYF
DNA: TGCGCCAGCAGCTTGGTAGCAGGGAATTACGAGCAGTACTTC

J: TRBJ1-2
D: .
V: TRBV20-1
size: few
CDR3: CSARSGGYTF
DNA: TGCAGTGCCCGTAGTGGTGGCTACACCTTC

J: TRBJ1-2
D: .
V: TRBV9
size: few
CDR3: CASSVDGVAGDGYTF
DNA: TGTGCCAGCAGCGTAGATGGTGTTGCGGGGGATGGCTACACCTTC

J: TRBJ1-1
D: TRBD1
V: TRBV29-1
size: .
CDR3: CSVTGQGPAFF
DNA: TGCAGCGTCACCGGACAGGGCCCAGCTTTCTTT

J: TRBJ2-7
D: TRBD1
V: TRBV7-6
size: few
CDR3: CASSDPGTGEIQQYF
DNA: TGTGCCAGCAGCGATCCCGGGACAGGGGAGATTCAGCAGTACTTC

J: TRBJ2-5
D: .
V: TRBV5-1
size: .
CDR3: CASSLEGELETQYF
DNA: TGCGCCAGCAGCTTGGAGGGGGAATTGGAGACCCAGTACTTC

J: TRBJ2-7
D: TRBD1
V: TRBV6-1
size: .
CDR3: CASSPPGQAYYEQYF
DNA: TGTGCCAGCAGTCCACCGGGACAGGCGTACTACGAGCAGTACTTC

J: TRBJ2-3
D: TRBD1
V: TRBV11-3
size: few
CDR3: CASSPRAGGATDTQYF
DNA: TGTGCCAGCAGCCCCCGAGCAGGGGGCGCTACAGATACGCAGTATTTT

J: TRBJ2-1
D: .
V: TRBV5-6
size: .
CDR3: CASSFGLSSYNEQFF
DNA: TGTGCCAGCAGCTTCGGACTAAGCTCCTACAATGAGCAGTTCTTC

J: TRBJ2-2
D: TRBD2
V: TRBV7-8
size: .
CDR3: CASRPNIAGSNTGELFF
DNA: TGTGCCAGCAGACCCAATATAGCGGGGTCGAACACCGGGGAGCTGTTTTTT

J: TRBJ2-1
D: TRBD2
V: TRBV18
size: .
CDR3: CASSPYLSGSSYNEQFF
DNA: TGTGCCAGCTCACCCTATCTTAGCGGGAGCTCCTACAATGAGCAGTTCTTC

J: TRBJ1-4
D: .
V: TRBV27
size: .
CDR3: CASSSLINEKLFF
DNA: TGTGCCAGCAGTTCACTGATTAATGAAAAACTGTTTTTT

J: TRBJ1-6
D: .
V: TRBV5-5
size: .
CDR3: CASSLGAGLNSPLHF
DNA: TGTGCCAGCAGCTTGGGGGCAGGGTTAAATTCACCCCTCCACTTT

J: TRBJ1-1
D: TRBD1
V: TRBV10-3
size: once
CDR3: CAISERDRGMGAFF
DNA: TGTGCCATCAGTGAGAGGGACAGGGGAATGGGGGCTTTCTTT

J: TRBJ2-1
D: TRBD2
V: TRBV7-2
size: .
CDR3: CASSRSGEGYNEQFF
DNA: TGTGCCAGCAGCCGTAGCGGGGAGGGTTACAATGAGCAGTTCTTC

J: TRBJ2-7
D: TRBD1
V: TRBV7-7
size: .
CDR3: CASSSGQGTNEQYF
DNA: TGTGCCAGCAGCTCCGGACAGGGTACCAACGAGCAGTACTTC

J: TRBJ2-5
D: .
V: TRBV7-2
size: .
CDR3: CASRWGGTIQETQYF
DNA: TGTGCCAGCAGGTGGGGCGGGACCATCCAAGAGACCCAGTACTTC

J: TRBJ2-1
D: TRBD1
V: TRBV4-2
size: .
CDR3: CASSQTDRGDEQFF
DNA: TGTGCCAGCAGCCAAACGGACAGGGGCGATGAGCAGTTCTTC

J: TRBJ2-1
D: TRBD2
V: TRBV7-3
size: once
CDR3: CASSLKATSGKPYNEQFF
DNA: TGTGCCAGCAGCTTAAAAGCGACTAGCGGGAAACCCTACAATGAGCAGTTCTTC

J: TRBJ1-2
D: .
V: TRBV11-2
size: .
CDR3: CASSFQGRGYTF
DNA: TGTGCCAGCAGCTTCCAGGGTCGCGGCTACACCTTC

J: TRBJ1-1
D: .
V: TRBV6-5
size: .
CDR3: CASSPDRKNTEAFF
DNA: TGTGCCAGCAGCCCGGACAGAAAGAACACTGAAGCTTTCTTT

J: TRBJ1-5
D: .
V: TRBV28
size: .
CDR3: CASSLQAVRWPQHF
DNA: TGTGCCAGCAGTTTACAGGCAGTCCGCTGGCCCCAGCATTTT

J: TRBJ2-7
D: TRBD1
V: TRBV6-5
size: .
CDR3: CASSYSTGGNEQYF
DNA: TGTGCCAGCAGTTACTCGACAGGGGGCAACGAGCAGTACTTC

J: TRBJ2-3
D: .
V: TRBV9
size: .
CDR3: CASSAEEGTDTQYF
DNA: TGTGCCAGCAGCGCTGAGGAGGGCACAGATACGCAGTATTTT

J: TRBJ1-2
D: TRBD1
V: TRBV19
size: .
CDR3: CASSIRDRSSYTF
DNA: TGTGCCAGTAGTATAAGGGACAGATCGAGCTACACCTTC

J: TRBJ1-3
D: .
V: TRBV5-5
size: .
CDR3: CASSLDSGSGNTIYF
DNA: TGTGCCAGCAGCTTGGATTCCGGCTCTGGAAACACCATATATTTT